The subject of this entry is one T cell receptor (beta chain). Its antigen is not known. This specimen comes from a study of cytomegalovirus exposure and HLA in healthy donors. Whole-study context: When 398 donors were genotyped, about 80% of them were found to fall in the Caucasian-associated ancestry cluster.

The study's findings and limits: The study found most TCR sequences rare, yet found some public TCRs in many donors. What was likely a sequencing artifact was a cluster of highly shared sequence variants.

This CDR3 has 13 residues. Germline CDR1 is GTSNPN and CDR2 is SVGIG (reference sequence). V shed 5 bases, J shed 12 bases, and the junction held 8 bases outside the gene matches. With 60 Vbeta and 13 Jbeta primers, the PCR was carried out. Generated by immunoSEQ multiplex PCR, the TCRdb table keeps only in-frame clones and is missing some. This sample carries about 130,000 clones, 70% of them seen once, and the ten largest clones take about 2%. This TCR was sampled from a woman aged 60-75 years in good health and CMV-seropositive. Sample: PBMCs. The chain couples TRBV30 to TRBJ2-1, with 12 positions matching TRBD2. The CDR3 protein is CAWGLAGPRGQFF. Here the CDR3 DNA reads TGTGCCTGGGGACTAGCGGGGCCACGAGGGCAGTTCTTC.